This TCR beta chain was identified in a study of blood T cell repertoires in COVID-19. The overall study: Nucleic acid was either cDNA or gDNA, and it came from T cells, B-cell-depleted T cells, or PBMCs.

Adults between about 18 and 95 years of age took part from 20 to 25 US areas. In the original processing: Estimated nucleated cell counts came from reference gene primer amplification. The repertoire was sequenced with immunoSEQ multiplex PCR; TCRdb's copy has only in-frame clones and lacks some. V, J and clone size reflect that table, while D and trimming were determined from the DNA. The repertoire includes a few hundred thousand clones, 85% to 90% of them detected once, and approximately 1.7% sits in the top ten. The sample was PBMCs or T cells enriched from blood (not recorded which). This TCR derives from a woman in her fifties or sixties who had recovered from COVID-19.

The DNA of the CDR3 is TGCGCCAGCAGCTGGCGACTAGCGGGAGGAAATGAGCAGTTCTTC. This translates into CASSWRLAGGNEQFF. The chain recombines TRBV5-1 with TRBJ2-1, with 13 bases matching TRBD2. This CDR3 has 15 amino acids. Germline CDR1 reads SGHRS; CDR2 reads YFSETQ. Trimming at V came to 3 bases and at J to 7 bases, leaving 4 bases not matched to a gene.